These 25 T cell receptor beta chains were sequenced from one sample in a study of blood T cell repertoires in COVID-19. This table comes from immunoSEQ multiplex PCR, and its TCRdb copy is limited to in-frame clones, with some not included. Seen here are fewer than 500,000 clones, around 87% observed once, and the top ten hold more than 0.95%. The material sequenced was PBMCs or T cells enriched from blood (not recorded which). Receptors were obtained from a man aged 30-40 years who had recovered from COVID-19.

The CDR3 is CASSVRSGLNTEAFF. The CDR3 bases are TGTGCCAGCAGCGTGCGCAGCGGACTTAACACTGAAGCTTTCTTT. The rearrangement joins TRBV9 to TRBJ1-1; D unresolved. Trimming pared 2 bases from V and 2 bases from J, leaving 13 bases between. CDR3 length: 15 residues. Germline V gene data show CDR1 as SGDLS and CDR2 as YYNGEE.

The rearrangement links TRBV28 to TRBJ2-1; D might be TRBD2 (6 bases). The germline gives CDR1 MDHEN, CDR2 SYDVKM. The V end lost 8 bases, the J end lost 6 bases, and 8 bases lay between the germline ends. This CDR3 is built from 11 residues. In nucleotides, the CDR3 is TGTGCCAGCGGACTATTCAATGAGCAGTTCTTC. It is translated as CASGLFNEQFF.

The chain couples TRBV28 to TRBJ2-1; the D gene is possibly TRBD2 (5 bases). Germline loops: CDR1 MDHEN, CDR2 SYDVKM. The CDR3 extends over 15 amino acids. The ends were cut back, 5 bases at V and 3 bases at J, with 14 bases in the middle. The CDR3 spells CASSPFRGYYNEQFF. CDR3 in DNA: TGTGCCAGCAGTCCCTTTCGGGGTTACTACAATGAGCAGTTCTTC. The entire variable domain, with the rest obtained from reference TRBV28 and TRBJ2-1, is as follows: DVKVTQSSRYLVKRTGEKVFLECVQDMDHENMFWYRQDPGLGLRLIYFSYDVKMKEKGDIPEGYSVSREKKERFSLILESASTNQTSMYLCASSPFRGYYNEQFFGPGTRLTVL.

J is TRBJ2-5 and V is TRBV18; no clear D gene. With 2 bases removed from V and 1 base from J, the gap between germline ends came to 5 bases. From germline, CDR1 is KGHSH and CDR2 LQKENI. This CDR3 contains 13 residues. The CDR3 here is CASSPSGQETQYF. CDR3 coding DNA: TGTGCCAGCTCACCATCAGGCCAAGAGACCCAGTACTTC.

The chain combines TRBV15 with TRBJ2-7; D gene unclear. V gave up 1 base and J gave up 2 bases, with 6 bases separating them. The CDR3 is 13 amino acids. From germline, CDR1 is LNHNV and CDR2 YYDKDF (reference sequence). In nucleotides, the CDR3 is TGTGCCACCAGCAGAGGGCAGACCTACGAGCAGTACTTC. This gives the protein CATSRGQTYEQYF.

The chain combines TRBV6-5 with TRBJ2-1; 9 nucleotides line up with TRBD1. Trimming took 5 bases from V and 4 from J; bases not matched to a gene: 6. Per germline, CDR1 MNHEY and CDR2 SVGAGI. CDR3 length: 15 residues. As DNA, the CDR3 is TGTGCCAGCAGTCCCGGGACAGGGTCATACAATGAGCAGTTCTTC. This translates into CASSPGTGSYNEQFF.

Notes on this clone: The same CDR3 arises from other DNA sequences in this sample as well. This chain joins TRBV2 and TRBJ1-3; tentatively, D is TRBD1 (5 bases). Germline-derived CDR1 and CDR2 are SNHLY and FYNNEI. This CDR3 has 13 amino acids. The V end lost 6 bases, the J end lost 2 bases, and 8 bases lay between the germline ends. As DNA, the CDR3 is TGTGCCAGCAGGGGGACTGCTGGAAACACCATATATTTT. This gives the protein CASRGTAGNTIYF. Filled out from reference TRBV2 and TRBJ1-3, the complete variable domain reads EPEVTQTPSHQVTQMGQEVILRCVPISNHLYFYWYRQILGQKVEFLVSFYNNEISEKSEIFDDQFSVERPDGSNFTLKIRSTKLEDSAMYFCASRGTAGNTIYFGEGSWLTVV.

DNA for the CDR3: TGTGCCAGCAGCCCAGACACGAGCTCCTACGAGCAGTACTTC. Protein: CASSPDTSSYEQYF. The chain joins TRBV7-2 to TRBJ2-7; the D is unclear. Trimming took off 5 bases at V and 0 bases at J, with 11 bases between the two ends. The CDR3 sequence is 14 residues long. The germline V gene encodes CDR1 SGHTA and CDR2 FQGNSA.

V gene TRBV6-1 combines with J gene TRBJ1-5; TRBD1 matches at 11 bases. Germline V gene data show CDR1 as MNHNS and CDR2 as SASEGT. The CDR3 consists of 16 residues. The ends lost 4 bases at V and 5 bases at J; junction bases unmatched: 7. The CDR3 nucleotides are TGTGCCAGCAGTGGATGGGGACAGGGGGAACATCAGCCCCAGCATTTT. Its protein is CASSGWGQGEHQPQHF.

The chain joins TRBV7-2 to TRBJ1-5, with a tentative D call TRBD1 (6 bases). The V and J ends lost 5 bases and 3 bases respectively, with 14 bases between them. The germline V gene encodes CDR1 SGHTA and CDR2 FQGNSA. The CDR3 runs to 15 residues. CDR3 amino acids: CASSRTGHSNQPQHF. As DNA, the CDR3 is TGTGCCAGCAGCCGGACGGGACACTCCAATCAGCCCCAGCATTTT.

V gene TRBV29-1 combines with J gene TRBJ2-7; 9 nucleotides agree with TRBD1. V dropped 7 bases and J dropped 1; count of bases not matched to a gene: 2. The CDR3 covers 12 residues. Germline values: CDR1 SQVTM, CDR2 ANQGSEA. The CDR3 DNA reads as TGCAGCGCCGGACAGGGGTCCTACGAGCAGTACTTC. Its translation is CSAGQGSYEQYF.

V usage is TRBV13 and J usage is TRBJ2-3, with D maybe TRBD2 (7 bases). Germline V lookup: CDR1 PRHDT, CDR2 FYEKMQ (reference sequence). Trimming took 2 bases from V and 7 from J, leaving 22 bases between them. The CDR3 has 17 amino acids. In nucleotides, the CDR3 is TGTGCCAGCAGCTTAATGATGTGGGGGGGGCAATCGAATACGCAGTATTTT. Translation: CASSLMMWGGQSNTQYF.

V usage is TRBV7-6 and J usage is TRBJ2-7; TRBD2 matches 8 bases. The CDR3 spans 15 residues. The trim removed 4 bases at V and 4 bases at J, leaving 9 bases unmatched. Germline CDR1 and CDR2: SGHVS and FNYEAQ. CDR3 residues: CASSSLSGSEYEQYF. The CDR3 region has the DNA TGTGCCAGCAGCTCTTTGAGCGGGAGTGAGTACGAGCAGTACTTC.

The gene calls are TRBV27 and TRBJ2-3; 8 bases match TRBD1. Germline V gene data show CDR1 as MNHEY and CDR2 as SMNVEV (reference sequence). V lost 4 bases and J lost 2; bases outside the gene matches: 8. The CDR3 totals 16 residues. CDR3 amino acids: CASSSAGTGPTDTQYF. CDR3 DNA sequence: TGTGCCAGCAGTTCCGCCGGGACAGGCCCCACAGATACGCAGTATTTT.

This rearrangement joins TRBV7-8 to TRBJ1-1; the match to TRBD1 covers 8 bases. Germline V lookup: CDR1 SGHVS, CDR2 FQNEAQ. The CDR3 covers 15 residues. V dropped 5 bases and J dropped 4; count of bases not matched to a gene: 9. CDR3 residues: CASSPQGAWGTEAFF. The CDR3 nucleotides are TGTGCCAGCAGCCCTCAGGGGGCATGGGGCACTGAAGCTTTCTTT.

This clone was counted between two and nine times. The rearrangement uses TRBV30 and TRBJ2-1; D is unclear. Germline loops: CDR1 GTSNPN, CDR2 SVGIG (reference sequence). The CDR3 sequence is 13 residues long. The V end lost 2 bases, the J end lost 4 bases, and 9 bases lay between the germline ends. The CDR3 is CAWSRAVYNEQFF. The CDR3 DNA is TGTGCCTGGAGTCGTGCAGTTTACAATGAGCAGTTCTTC.

The chain uses TRBV5-1 and TRBJ2-3, with no clear D. Trimming shortened V by 1 base and J by 4 bases, and 13 bases separated the two germline ends. The CDR3 is 15 residues long. Germline loops: CDR1 SGHRS, CDR2 YFSETQ. The CDR3 bases are TGCGCCAGCAGCTTGACTACTGGAGTGGCAGATACGCAGTATTTT. It yields the protein CASSLTTGVADTQYF.

The rearrangement uses TRBV5-5 and TRBJ1-3; D call uncertain. Germline V lookup: CDR1 SGHKS, CDR2 YYEKEE (reference sequence). The V end lost 0 bases, the J end lost 8 bases, and 12 bases lay between the germline ends. The CDR3 spans 14 residues. CDR3 nucleotides: TGTGCCAGCAGCTTGGAGGGCACCGGGGACACCATATATTTT. Amino acid sequence: CASSLEGTGDTIYF.

The chain recombines TRBV25-1 with TRBJ1-2, with 8 bases matching TRBD1. Germline V CDR1 and CDR2: MGHDK, SYGVNS. Trimming removed 5 bases from V and 3 bases from J; junction bases left unmatched: 5. The CDR3 runs to 14 residues. The CDR3 reads CASSPGTGYYGYTF. The CDR3, as DNA: TGTGCCAGCAGTCCCGGGACAGGTTACTATGGCTACACCTTC.

This clone was picked up one time. The genes are TRBV28 and TRBJ1-2; no reliable D call. V gave up 8 bases and J gave up 1 base, with 5 bases separating them. The CDR3 runs to 11 residues. Germline V CDR1 and CDR2: MDHEN, SYDVKM. This CDR3 is CASHSNYGYTF. CDR3 nucleotides: TGTGCCAGCCACAGTAACTATGGCTACACCTTC.

The chain couples TRBV5-4 to TRBJ2-1, with 10 bases that match TRBD2. The CDR3 runs to 15 residues. Germline CDR1 and CDR2: SGHNT and YYREEE (reference sequence). The V segment lost 5 bases and the J segment 6 bases; nucleotides outside the gene matches: 8. The CDR3 sequence: CASRAGTSVGNEQFF. The CDR3, as DNA: TGTGCCAGCAGGGCTGGGACTAGCGTAGGCAATGAGCAGTTCTTC. The variable domain in full, with the rest retrieved from reference TRBV5-4 and TRBJ2-1, is ETGVTQSPTHLIKTRGQQVTLRCSSQSGHNTVSWYQQALGQGPQFIFQYYREEENGRGNFPPRFSGLQFPNYSSELNVNALELDDSALYLCASRAGTSVGNEQFFGPGTRLTVL.

The chain is built from TRBV28 and TRBJ1-2, with a weak D call TRBD1 (6 bases). V lost 3 bases, J lost 6 bases, and 17 bases lay in between. CDR1 MDHEN and CDR2 SYDVKM come from the germline V gene. This CDR3 is 15 amino acids long. CDR3 amino acids: CASSFSRGTKDGYTF. The CDR3, as DNA: TGTGCCAGCAGTTTCAGTAGGGGGACGAAGGATGGCTACACCTTC.

V and J are TRBV9 and TRBJ2-7; D is perhaps TRBD2 (5 bases). Looked up from germline, CDR1 is SGDLS and CDR2 is YYNGEE. V lost 0 bases and J lost 4, with 17 bases in between. CDR3 length: 16 amino acids. The CDR3 sequence is CASSVGGSALLYEQYF. The CDR3 DNA reads TGTGCCAGCAGCGTAGGGGGTAGCGCGTTACTTTACGAGCAGTACTTC.

The chain joins TRBV7-6 to TRBJ2-7; the match to TRBD2 covers 7 bases. This CDR3 has 16 residues. V was pared by 6 bases and J by 2 bases, with 13 bases of the junction left unmatched. CDR1 is SGHVS and CDR2 is FNYEAQ in the germline V gene. CDR3 sequence (DNA): TGTGCCAGCAGTGGTGGTTCGGCTAGCGGCACCTACGAGCAGTACTTC. Translated, it gives CASSGGSASGTYEQYF.

The J gene is TRBJ2-5, the V gene TRBV21-1; no check of the table's D call, TRBD1, against the DNA was made. TRBV21-1 is a known pseudogene. The CDR3 sequence is 14 residues long. The CDR3 spells CASSKGTGRKTQYF. Written as DNA, the CDR3 is TGTGCCAGCAGCAAAGGGACAGGGAGGAAGACCCAGTACTTC.